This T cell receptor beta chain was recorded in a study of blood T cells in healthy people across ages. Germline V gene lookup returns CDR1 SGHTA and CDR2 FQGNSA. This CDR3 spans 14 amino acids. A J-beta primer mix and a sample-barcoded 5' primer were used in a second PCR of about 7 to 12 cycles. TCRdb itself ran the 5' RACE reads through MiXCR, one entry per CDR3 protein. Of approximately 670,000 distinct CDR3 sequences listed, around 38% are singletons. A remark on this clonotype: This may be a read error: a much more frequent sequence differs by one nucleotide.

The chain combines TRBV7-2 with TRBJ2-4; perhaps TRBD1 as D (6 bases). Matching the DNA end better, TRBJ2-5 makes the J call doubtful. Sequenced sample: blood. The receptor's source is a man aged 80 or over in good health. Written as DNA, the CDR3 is TGTGCCAGCAGCTACCGACAGGAACAAGAGACCCAGTACTTC. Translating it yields CASSYRQEQETQYF.